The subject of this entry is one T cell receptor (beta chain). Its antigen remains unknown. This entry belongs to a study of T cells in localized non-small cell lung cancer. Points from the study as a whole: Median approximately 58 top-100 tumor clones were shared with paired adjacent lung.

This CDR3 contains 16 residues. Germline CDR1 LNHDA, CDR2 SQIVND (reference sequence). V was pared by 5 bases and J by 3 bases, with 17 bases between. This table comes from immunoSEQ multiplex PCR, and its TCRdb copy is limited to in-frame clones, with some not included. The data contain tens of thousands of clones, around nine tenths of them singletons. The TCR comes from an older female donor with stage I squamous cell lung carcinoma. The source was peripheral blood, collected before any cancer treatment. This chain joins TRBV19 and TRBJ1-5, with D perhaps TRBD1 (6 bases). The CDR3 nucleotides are TGTGCCAGTAGTCCGCTAGGGACACTCGACAATCAGCCCCAGCATTTT. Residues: CASSPLGTLDNQPQHF.